One and the same sample provided the 30 T cell receptor beta chains below, sequenced in a study of long-term antiretroviral therapy in people with HIV. A v3.0 immunoSEQ assay was performed at survey level. Sequencing used immunoSEQ multiplex PCR; TCRdb keeps in-frame clones, though not all of them. The sample lists over 40,000 clones, roughly 96% occurring once. Sample: unsorted PBMCs, taken 3.7 years after starting antiretroviral therapy. The origin of the receptors is a woman aged 50 to 65 with HIV.

The chain has TRBV27 and TRBJ2-7; 8 bases agree with TRBD2. Germline CDR1 is MNHEY and CDR2 is SMNVEV (reference sequence). The length of the CDR3 is 17 residues. The trim removed 1 base at V and 7 bases at J, leaving 15 bases unmatched. CDR3 sequence: CASSLWSGGAKVREQYF. The CDR3, as DNA: TGTGCCAGCAGTTTATGGAGCGGGGGCGCGAAGGTTCGGGAGCAGTACTTC.

This clone was counted once. The J gene is TRBJ2-3, the V gene TRBV14; perhaps D is TRBD1 or TRBD2 (5 bases each). The CDR3 extends over 16 amino acids. Germline loops: CDR1 SGHDN, CDR2 FVKESK. V dropped 0 bases and J dropped 2 bases, with 12 bases sitting between them. The CDR3 loop is CASSQDGGMDTDTQYF. The CDR3 nucleotides read TGTGCCAGCAGCCAAGATGGGGGAATGGACACAGATACGCAGTATTTT.

The chain links TRBV7-3 to TRBJ2-2; no definite D call. Germline-derived CDR1 and CDR2 are SGHTA and FQGTGA. The CDR3 sequence is 15 residues long. Trimming cost V 1 base and J 0 bases, with 6 bases left between them. The CDR3 is CASSLSPSNTGELFF. CDR3 DNA sequence: TGTGCCAGCAGCTTAAGTCCATCGAACACCGGGGAGCTGTTTTTT.

The V call is TRBV5-6, the J call TRBJ1-2; 10 bases are shared with TRBD1. CDR3 length: 18 amino acids. CDR1 and CDR2 from the germline V gene are SGHDT and YYEEEE. The V and J ends lost 3 bases and 0 bases, in that order; junction bases with no gene match: 11. The CDR3 DNA reads TGTGCCAGCAGCTCGCGGGACAGGGGTTACCGAGCTAACTATGGCTACACCTTC. This sequence encodes CASSSRDRGYRANYGYTF.

The chain links TRBV11-2 to TRBJ2-1; D not resolved. This CDR3 has 15 residues. The ends were cut back, 5 bases at V and 7 bases at J, with 18 bases in the middle. Per germline, CDR1 SGHAT and CDR2 FQNNGV. CDR3 sequence reads: CASSPLTGKMNEQFF. DNA of the CDR3: TGTGCCAGCAGCCCGCTAACGGGCAAGATGAATGAGCAGTTCTTC.

The chain joins TRBV11-3 to TRBJ1-1; tentative D call: TRBD1 (5 bases). V shed 1 base and J shed 4 bases, with 10 bases lying between them. Germline lookup yields CDR1 SGHNT and CDR2 YENEEA. The CDR3 contains 14 residues. CDR3 residues: CASSLGGVPTEAFF. The CDR3 nucleotides are TGTGCCAGCAGCTTAGGGGGGGTTCCCACTGAAGCTTTCTTT.

In regard to this clone: No DNA is shown, since the ends of the CDR3 on it are uncertain; the CDR3 is the one TCRdb lists. The chain employs TRBV5-4 and TRBJ1-1; the DNA was not used to check the table's D call, TRBD1. Germline lookup yields CDR1 SGHNT and CDR2 YYREEE (reference sequence). The CDR3 adds up to 15 amino acids, both ends counted. The CDR3 protein is CASSSSGQMNTEAFF.

This clone was seen once. The V call is TRBV4-1, the J call TRBJ2-5; no clear D gene. The V and J ends lost 4 bases and 5 bases respectively, with 14 bases between them. Germline V gene data show CDR1 as MGHRA and CDR2 as YSYEKL. This CDR3 region has 14 residues. CDR3 DNA sequence: TGCGCCAGCAGCCCCCCCCGGGTCCCGGAGACCCAGTACTTC. It is translated as CASSPPRVPETQYF.

V gene TRBV7-3 combines with J gene TRBJ1-4; possible D gene TRBD1, 5 bases. CDR1 and CDR2 (germline): SGHTA, FQGTGA. The CDR3 sequence is 14 residues long. V was trimmed by 5 bases and J by 8 bases, leaving 15 bases between them. This CDR3 reads CASSLGQGKEKLFF. DNA for the CDR3: TGTGCCAGCAGCCTAGGGCAGGGAAAAGAAAAACTGTTTTTT.

This rearrangement joins TRBV7-2 to TRBJ2-5; D gene unclear. CDR3 length: 14 amino acids. Trimming cost V 4 bases and J 2 bases, with 11 bases left between them. The germline V gene has CDR1 SGHTA and CDR2 FQGNSA. CDR3 coding DNA: TGTGCCAGCAGCTCGGGCGGACGGCAAGAGACCCAGTACTTC. Translation: CASSSGGRQETQYF.

The rearrangement links TRBV5-6 to TRBJ2-3, with TRBD1 identical over 8 bases. The ends lost 3 bases at V and 3 bases at J; junction bases unmatched: 9. The CDR3 has 16 residues. Germline V gene sequence: CDR1 SGHDT, CDR2 YYEEEE. The CDR3 DNA follows: TGTGCCAGCAGCTCCCTCTCCGACAGGGGAACAGATACGCAGTATTTT. Its protein product is CASSSLSDRGTDTQYF. Using reference TRBV5-6 and TRBJ2-3 for the parts outside the CDR3, the full variable domain is DAGVTQSPTHLIKTRGQQVTLRCSPKSGHDTVSWYQQALGQGPQFIFQYYEEEERQRGNFPDRFSGHQFPNYSSELNVNALLLGDSALYLCASSSLSDRGTDTQYFGPGTRLTVL.

The chain is built from TRBV14 and TRBJ1-2; tentatively, D is TRBD1 (6 bases). This CDR3 is 17 amino acids long. Trimming shortened V by 0 bases and J by 5 bases, and 19 bases separated the two germline ends. Germline V lookup: CDR1 SGHDN, CDR2 FVKESK. CDR3: CASSQDISPGVFYGYTF. In DNA form, the CDR3 reads TGTGCCAGCAGCCAAGATATAAGTCCAGGGGTTTTTTATGGCTACACCTTC.

The rearrangement joins TRBV10-3 to TRBJ1-2; perhaps TRBD1 as D (5 bases). CDR3 length equals 13 residues. Germline-derived CDR1 and CDR2 are ENHRY and SYGVKD. V lost 2 bases to trimming and J lost 7 bases, with 11 bases between them. CDR3: CAISEMGLGGYTF. The CDR3 nucleotides read TGTGCCATCAGTGAGATGGGACTCGGTGGCTACACCTTC.

This chain joins TRBV27 and TRBJ1-5, with D possibly matching TRBD1 (5 bases). CDR1 MNHEY and CDR2 SMNVEV come from the germline V gene (reference sequence). Trimming removed 5 bases from V and 9 bases from J, with 8 bases in between. The CDR3 is 11 residues long. CDR3 sequence reads: CASSQGGPQHF. The CDR3 DNA follows: TGTGCCAGCAGTCAGGGAGGGCCCCAGCATTTT.

The chain employs TRBV7-9 and TRBJ2-1; 8 bases agree with TRBD1. Germline values: CDR1 SEHNR, CDR2 FQNEAQ (reference sequence). With 4 bases clipped from V and 0 bases from J, the junction kept 2 bases outside the gene matches. The CDR3 has 15 amino acids. The CDR3 spells CASSSTGGSYNEQFF. The CDR3 DNA reads as TGTGCCAGCAGCTCAACAGGGGGCTCCTACAATGAGCAGTTCTTC. The whole variable domain, remainder taken from reference TRBV7-9 and TRBJ2-1, is DTGVSQNPRHKITKRGQNVTFRCDPISEHNRLYWYRQTLGQGPEFLTYFQNEAQLEKSRLLSDRFSAERPKGSFSTLEIQRTEQGDSAMYLCASSSTGGSYNEQFFGPGTRLTVL.

The chain couples TRBV6-6 to TRBJ1-1; the D is unclear. CDR1 is MNHNY and CDR2 is SVGAGI in the germline V gene (reference sequence). The CDR3 consists of 11 residues. V lost 4 bases and J 3 bases, leaving 3 bases between the germline ends. For the CDR3, the DNA is TGTGCCAGCAGTTTGGACACTGAAGCTTTCTTT. Its translation: CASSLDTEAFF.

V usage is TRBV6-1 and J usage is TRBJ1-1; unclear D gene. The CDR3 is 13 amino acids. The germline V and J ends were trimmed by 6 bases and 5 bases, with 13 bases remaining between them. Germline CDR1 MNHNS, CDR2 SASEGT. CDR3 DNA sequence: TGTGCCAGCAGCTCCGCCGGAGTAACTGAAGCTTTCTTT. Its translation is CASSSAGVTEAFF.

The V and J genes are TRBV10-2 and TRBJ2-7; 10 nucleotides align to TRBD2. J was trimmed by 6 bases and V by 8 bases; bases with no gene match: 19. Germline assignment: CDR1 WSHSY and CDR2 SAAADI. The CDR3 totals 17 residues. The CDR3 bases are TGCGCCAGCGGTCGCAATAGCGGGGGGCTTCTGGTGGTCGAGCAGTACTTC. Its protein is CASGRNSGGLLVVEQYF.

The chain carries TRBV6-6 and TRBJ1-1; 7 bases match TRBD1. Germline V lookup: CDR1 MNHNY, CDR2 SVGAGI (reference sequence). This CDR3 contains 13 residues. V gave up 5 bases and J gave up 4 bases; unmatched junction bases: 4. The CDR3 nucleotides read TGTGCCAGCAGTCCGACAGGGATCACTGAAGCTTTCTTT. Residues: CASSPTGITEAFF.

V is TRBV29-1 and J is TRBJ2-5, with 9 nucleotides matching TRBD1. This CDR3 has 13 amino acids. V shed 7 bases and J 4 bases; nucleotides not matched to a gene: 7. Germline V gene data show CDR1 as SQVTM and CDR2 as ANQGSEA. The CDR3 nucleotides are TGCAGCGCCGCGCGACAGGGGGTAGAGACCCAGTACTTC. As protein: CSAARQGVETQYF. The whole variable domain, remainder taken from reference TRBV29-1 and TRBJ2-5, is SAVISQKPSRDICQRGTSLTIQCQVDSQVTMMFWYRQQPGQSLTLIATANQGSEATYESGFVIDKFPISRPNLTFSTLTVSNMSPEDSSIYLCSAARQGVETQYFGPGTRLLVL.

The chain has TRBV7-3 and TRBJ2-2; 11 bases match TRBD2. In germline, CDR1 is SGHTA, CDR2 FQGTGA. J lost 1 base, V lost 6 bases, and 4 bases had no gene match. This CDR3 comprises 16 residues. CDR3 sequence (DNA): TGTGCCAGCAGTCTCGGACTAGCGGGGAACACCGGGGAGCTGTTTTTT. The encoded protein is CASSLGLAGNTGELFF.

This clone was found once. The V call is TRBV4-3, the J call TRBJ2-5; possible D gene TRBD2, 5 bases. Germline V gene sequence: CDR1 LGHNA, CDR2 YSLEER. V gave up 0 bases and J gave up 6 bases, with 17 bases separating them. The CDR3 totals 16 residues. The CDR3 loop reads CASSQDTRTWQKTQYF. CDR3 nucleotides: TGCGCCAGCAGCCAAGATACCCGGACTTGGCAAAAGACCCAGTACTTC.

This chain uses TRBV15 with TRBJ2-5; D unresolved. The CDR3 covers 16 residues. V shed 1 base and J shed 5 bases, with 17 bases lying between them. Germline assignment: CDR1 LNHNV and CDR2 YYDKDF (reference sequence). The CDR3 sequence: CATSRAGNRPWETQYF. CDR3 bases: TGTGCCACCAGCAGAGCCGGTAATCGCCCCTGGGAGACCCAGTACTTC.

This chain uses TRBV29-1 with TRBJ1-5, with 7 bases fitting TRBD1. The CDR3 runs 14 residues. Losses at the gene ends were 5 bases for V and 4 bases for J; bases not matched to a gene: 8. CDR1 and CDR2 (germline): SQVTM, ANQGSEA. CDR3 sequence reads: CSVLSGQVNQPQHF. As DNA, the CDR3 is TGCAGCGTTTTATCAGGACAGGTAAATCAGCCCCAGCATTTT.

The chain couples TRBV6-6 to TRBJ1-2, with TRBD1 as a possible D gene (5 bases). V lost 0 bases and J lost 10, with 9 bases in between. Per the germline V gene, CDR1 is MNHNY and CDR2 is SVGAGI (reference sequence). The CDR3 is 12 residues long. The DNA of the CDR3 is TGTGCCAGCAGTTACTCCGACAGTTCCTACACCTTC. It specifies CASSYSDSSYTF.

The V gene is TRBV4-2, the J gene TRBJ2-7, with 9 bases matching TRBD2. The CDR3 is 15 residues long. CDR1 and CDR2 (germline): LGHNA, YNFKEQ. J lost 2 bases, V lost 1 base, and 3 bases had no gene match. CDR3 DNA: TGTGCCAGCAGCCAAGGGCTAGCGGGGCCCTACGAGCAGTACTTC. Its translation is CASSQGLAGPYEQYF.

This chain joins TRBV27 and TRBJ2-5; D gene ambiguous. CDR1 and CDR2 (germline): MNHEY, SMNVEV (reference sequence). This CDR3 comprises 13 residues. V was pared by 1 base and J by 5 bases, with 8 bases between. The CDR3 region is CASSLYEAETQYF. DNA of the CDR3: TGTGCCAGCAGTTTATACGAAGCGGAGACCCAGTACTTC.

The chain has TRBV13 and TRBJ2-5, with no clear D. Trimming took off 1 base at V and 1 base at J, with 4 bases between the two ends. The germline V gene has CDR1 PRHDT and CDR2 FYEKMQ (reference sequence). The CDR3 extends over 13 amino acids. CDR3 in amino acids: CASSLDSQETQYF. In nucleotides, the CDR3 is TGTGCCAGCAGCTTAGACTCCCAAGAGACCCAGTACTTC.

The V call is TRBV19, the J call TRBJ2-7; D could derive from TRBD1 or TRBD2 (5 bases each). This CDR3 has 15 residues. The V end was cut by 3 bases, the J end by 2 bases, with 14 bases between. CDR1 and CDR2 (germline): LNHDA, SQIVND (reference sequence). The CDR3 is CASSILGAGTYEQYF. As DNA, the CDR3 is TGTGCCAGTAGTATCCTTGGGGCGGGTACCTACGAGCAGTACTTC.

V gene TRBV7-2 combines with J gene TRBJ2-7; D gene ambiguous. Per germline, CDR1 SGHTA and CDR2 FQGNSA. V dropped 0 bases and J dropped 0 bases, with 18 bases sitting between them. CDR3 length: 18 amino acids. CDR3 nucleotide sequence: TGTGCCAGCAGCTTAGCGGCAACGATGGGTGTCAGCTCCTACGAGCAGTACTTC. Protein product: CASSLAATMGVSSYEQYF.